This T cell receptor beta chain appears in the sequencing data of a study of vaccination and CD4 T cells after COVID-19. In the study overall: PCR on nasal swabs identified SARS-CoV-2 in convalescent patients, of whom roughly 9 were mild and one severe. Six males and four females, two Hispanic, made up the convalescents. Whole-study results and caveats: Only after vaccination were a median roughly 90% of convalescents' reactive clones seen.

Time point denoted: late sampling 161 to 241 days after vaccination in a few convalescent patients. As for treatment: roughly 10-day PBMC culture with coronavirus spike peptide pools or control peptides (ViraFEST assay). This clonotype was counted between two and nine times. Its specificity is unknown. V lost 4 bases, J lost 6 bases, and 18 bases lay in between. Germline V gene data show CDR1 as KGHDR and CDR2 as SFDVKD. The CDR3 covers 16 residues. Cultured CD4+ T cell DNA was sequenced using the Oncomine TCR Beta short-read assay. One entry per CDR3 protein results from TCRdb running MiXCR on the PCR reads. The sample shows about 18,000 distinct CDR3 sequences, around 50% of them seen only once.

The receptor was derived from a human donor who had recovered from COVID-19. The chain is built from TRBV24-1 and TRBJ1-5; tentative D call: TRBD1 (5 bases). Sequenced material: CD4+ T cells from blood, cultured in vitro, taken about 7 months after SARS-CoV-2 vaccination. The CDR3 nucleotides are TGTGCCACCAGTGACCCCAAGCGAGGGGAGGGTCAGCCCCAGCATTTT. Translated, it gives CATSDPKRGEGQPQHF.